Listed here are 17 T cell receptor beta chains from one sample, sequenced in a study of HIV-infected patients and healthy controls. All unsorted peripheral T cells were captured because whole blood was used without fractionation. cDNA was made from 500 ng RNA using alpha and beta constant primers. Separate chain-specific third strand synthesis with multiplexing indices produced the alpha and beta libraries. TCRdb called the 5' RACE reads again in MiXCR, with one record for every CDR3 protein. The sample consists of 8,000 to 10,000 distinct CDR3 sequences, roughly 7% of them appearing once. Source: blood, taken before antiretroviral therapy. The receptor source for this set is an adult with HIV infection.

This clonotype was recorded at least ten times. V gene TRBV12-3 or TRBV12-4 combines with J gene TRBJ1-2, with D maybe TRBD1 (5 bases). Trimming pared 3 bases from V and 5 bases from J, leaving 7 bases between. The CDR3 covers 12 residues. The CDR3 loop is CASSFSGYGYTF. The CDR3 bases are TGTGCCAGCAGTTTCTCAGGGTATGGCTACACCTTC.

This clonotype has a count of ten or more. This chain connects TRBV5-1 to TRBJ1-2; D is unclear. CDR1 is SGHRS and CDR2 is YFSETQ in the germline V gene. The CDR3 spans 14 residues. Trimming took off 0 bases at V and 8 bases at J, with 14 bases between the two ends. The CDR3 nucleotides read TGCGCCAGCAGCTTGGGACCGGAGCCAAGGGGCTACACCTTC. Protein: CASSLGPEPRGYTF.

The V gene is TRBV7-2, the J gene TRBJ2-3, with D perhaps TRBD1 or TRBD2 (7 bases each). The germline V and J ends were trimmed by 4 bases and 1 base, with 12 bases remaining between them. The germline V gene has CDR1 SGHTA and CDR2 FQGNSA. The CDR3 sequence is 15 residues long. For the CDR3, the DNA is TGTGCCAGCAGCTGGGGGGGGACAGGCACAGATACGCAGTATTTT. Translating gives CASSWGGTGTDTQYF.

This clonotype was detected ten times or more. The rearrangement uses TRBV7-8 and TRBJ2-2; perhaps TRBD2 as D (5 bases). The CDR3 has 16 amino acids. The germline CDR1 and CDR2 sequences are SGHVS and FQNEAQ. V dropped 5 bases and J dropped 3 bases, with 16 bases sitting between them. CDR3 loop: CASSPRTSGHTGELFF. The CDR3 DNA is TGTGCCAGCAGCCCACGGACGAGCGGACACACCGGGGAGCTGTTTTTT.

This clonotype was recorded many times. The CDR3 region has the DNA TGTGCCAGCGAGTCTCGGGACAGGGGTTTTTCAGCTGGGGAGCTGTTTTTT. This translates into CASESRDRGFSAGELFF. The chain combines TRBV19 with TRBJ2-2; 10 bases align to TRBD1. Per germline, CDR1 LNHDA and CDR2 SQIVND (reference sequence). This CDR3 is built from 17 residues. With V trimmed by 9 bases and J by 8 bases, 18 bases remained unmatched. Drawing the rest from reference TRBV19 and TRBJ2-2, the complete variable domain is DGGITQSPKYLFRKEGQNVTLSCEQNLNHDAMYWYRQDPGQGLRLIYYSQIVNDFQKGDIAEGYSVSREKKESFPLTVTSAQKNPTAFYLCASESRDRGFSAGELFFGEGSRLTVL.

This clonotype was seen ten or more times. The chain carries TRBV6-5 and TRBJ1-6, with TRBD1 as a possible D gene (5 bases). The V end lost 6 bases, the J end lost 3 bases, and 15 bases lay between the germline ends. Germline CDR1 is MNHEY and CDR2 is SVGAGI. The CDR3 has 16 amino acids. CDR3 nucleotides: TGTGCCAGCAGGGGGCCGGCAGGACTCTATAATTCACCCCTCCACTTT. It translates to CASRGPAGLYNSPLHF.

This clonotype was counted ten times or more. The chain combines TRBV6-6 with TRBJ2-7; D is possibly TRBD1 (6 bases). There are 12 residues in the CDR3. V shed 8 bases and J shed 3 bases, with 11 bases lying between them. In germline, CDR1 is MNHNY, CDR2 SVGAGI (reference sequence). The chain's CDR3 is CASQGRIYEQYF. The CDR3 DNA is TGTGCCAGCCAGGGGCGGATCTACGAGCAGTACTTC.

This clonotype is medium-sized. The V gene is TRBV20-1, the J gene TRBJ2-5; no clear D. Trimming took off 7 bases at V and 0 bases at J, with 9 bases between the two ends. This CDR3 has 12 residues. Germline V gene sequence: CDR1 DFQATT, CDR2 SNEGSKA (reference sequence). CDR3 nucleotides: TGCAGTGGTCGTAGCAACCAAGAGACCCAGTACTTC. This sequence encodes CSGRSNQETQYF.

This clonotype was counted ten times or more. The CDR3 DNA is TGTGCCAGCAGCCCGGGACAGGGGGCGATTGAGACCCAGTACTTC. Translation: CASSPGQGAIETQYF. The rearrangement uses TRBV7-9 and TRBJ2-5; 12 nucleotides match TRBD1. This CDR3 contains 15 residues. With 5 bases clipped from V and 5 bases from J, the junction kept 6 bases outside the gene matches. Per the germline V gene, CDR1 is SEHNR and CDR2 is FQNEAQ (reference sequence).

This clonotype was seen many times. The chain couples TRBV20-1 to TRBJ2-1; no clear D. Trimming removed 6 bases at V and 7 bases at J, with 22 bases between. Germline V gene lookup returns CDR1 DFQATT and CDR2 SNEGSKA (reference sequence). This CDR3 spans 15 amino acids. The CDR3 DNA reads as TGCAGTGCCACTAAGAGCTCTAGTGGGCCAAATGAGCAGTTCTTC. Translation gives CSATKSSSGPNEQFF.

By sample fraction, this clonotype is medium-sized (0.01 to 0.1%). The chain combines TRBV19 with TRBJ1-5, with no clear D. The CDR3 length is 14 residues. The V gene lost 6 bases and the J gene lost 4 bases, with 13 bases spanning the gap. The V gene's germline CDR1 is LNHDA and CDR2 SQIVND (reference sequence). In DNA form, the CDR3 reads TGTGCCAGTAGACTTCTTCTCGGGAATCAGCCCCAGCATTTT. Amino acid sequence: CASRLLLGNQPQHF.

The sample holds many counts of this clonotype. The chain carries TRBV5-1 and TRBJ1-2; D remains ambiguous. Trimming cost V 0 bases and J 4 bases, with 10 bases left between them. The CDR3 loop spans 14 amino acids. Germline V gene sequence: CDR1 SGHRS, CDR2 YFSETQ. The CDR3 sequence is CASSLEDGSYGYTF. CDR3 bases: TGCGCCAGCAGCTTGGAGGACGGATCCTATGGCTACACCTTC.

This clonotype has a handful of counts. V usage is TRBV7-2 and J usage is TRBJ2-7; no clear D gene. Trimming took 5 bases from V and 6 from J, leaving 11 bases between them. CDR3 length: 12 amino acids. CDR1 and CDR2 (germline): SGHTA, FQGNSA. CDR3 bases: TGTGCCAGCAGCAGAGTTGTGCCCGAGCAGTACTTC. Its translation: CASSRVVPEQYF. Variable domain in full (rest from reference TRBV7-2 and TRBJ2-7): GAGVSQSPSNKVTEKGKDVELRCDPISGHTALYWYRQSLGQGLEFLIYFQGNSAPDKSGLPSDRFSAERTGGSVSTLTIQRTQQEDSAVYLCASSRVVPEQYFGPGTRLTVT.

This clonotype was seen many times. The V gene is TRBV20-1, the J gene TRBJ2-3; D not certain. CDR3 length: 16 amino acids. Germline CDR1 and CDR2: DFQATT and SNEGSKA (reference sequence). Trimming removed 0 bases from V and 0 bases from J, with 13 bases in between. The CDR3 protein is CSARDWGSGSTDTQYF. CDR3 coding DNA: TGCAGTGCTAGAGATTGGGGTTCAGGAAGCACAGATACGCAGTATTTT.

This clonotype has a count of ten or more. The chain combines TRBV12-3 or TRBV12-4 with TRBJ2-3; D ambiguous. Trimming left V 2 bases short and J 8 bases short, with 11 bases between. The CDR3 extends over 13 amino acids. In DNA, the CDR3 is TGTGCCAGCAGTTTATTGGAAGGTGGTACGCAGTATTTT. Protein: CASSLLEGGTQYF.

This clonotype was recorded at least ten times. V is TRBV7-9 and J is TRBJ2-7, with unresolved D. This CDR3 spans 12 amino acids. V lost 5 bases and J lost 6, with 11 bases in between. The germline V gene has CDR1 SEHNR and CDR2 FQNEAQ (reference sequence). CDR3 DNA sequence: TGTGCCAGCAGCAAGGACCCGGGCGAGCAGTACTTC. Translating gives CASSKDPGEQYF.

This clonotype was counted ten times or more. The V call is TRBV6-5, the J call TRBJ1-1; no clear D. Per germline, CDR1 MNHEY and CDR2 SVGAGI. The V and J ends lost 7 bases and 6 bases respectively, with 21 bases between them. The CDR3 spans 15 residues. CDR3 sequence: CASNGRQGQRAEAFF. CDR3 nucleotide sequence: TGTGCCAGCAACGGGAGACAAGGGCAGAGAGCTGAAGCTTTCTTT.